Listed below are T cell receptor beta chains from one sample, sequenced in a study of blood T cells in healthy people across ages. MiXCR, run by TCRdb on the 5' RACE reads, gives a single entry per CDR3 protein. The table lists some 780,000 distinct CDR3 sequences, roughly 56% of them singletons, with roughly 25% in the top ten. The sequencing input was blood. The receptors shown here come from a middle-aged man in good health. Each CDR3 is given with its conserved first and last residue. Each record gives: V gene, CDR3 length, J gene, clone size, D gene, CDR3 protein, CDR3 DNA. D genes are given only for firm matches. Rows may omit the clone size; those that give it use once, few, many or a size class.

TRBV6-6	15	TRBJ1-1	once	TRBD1	CASRRQGALDTEAFF	TGTGCCAGCAGGCGACAGGGGGCTCTGGACACTGAAGCTTTCTTT
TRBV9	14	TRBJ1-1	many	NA	CASSVDPLNTEAFF	TGTGCCAGCAGCGTAGATCCCTTGAACACTGAAGCTTTCTTT
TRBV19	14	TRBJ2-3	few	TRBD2	CASCLREGADTQYF	TGTGCCAGCTGTTTGCGGGAGGGAGCAGATACGCAGTATTTT
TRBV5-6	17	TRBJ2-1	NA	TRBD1	CASSLENRQGILDEQFF	TGTGCCAGCAGCTTGGAAAATCGACAGGGGATTCTCGATGAGCAGTTCTTC
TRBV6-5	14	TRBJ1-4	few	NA	CASSYSFENEKLFF	TGTGCCAGCAGTTACTCGTTCGAGAATGAAAAACTGTTTTTT
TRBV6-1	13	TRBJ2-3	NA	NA	CASVRPNTDTQYF	TGTGCCAGCGTCAGACCAAACACAGATACGCAGTATTTT
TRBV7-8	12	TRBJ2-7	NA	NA	CASSLAGAPQYF	TGTGCCAGCAGCTTAGCTGGGGCCCCCCAGTACTTC
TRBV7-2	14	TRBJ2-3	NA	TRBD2	CASSLSGGMGTQYF	TGTGCCAGCAGCTTAAGCGGGGGGATGGGTACGCAGTATTTT
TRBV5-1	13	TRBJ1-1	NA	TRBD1	CASSPGQGAQAFF	TGCGCCAGCAGCCCGGGACAGGGAGCCCAGGCTTTCTTT
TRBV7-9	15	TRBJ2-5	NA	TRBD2	CASSLSAGNQETQYF	TGTGCCAGCAGCTTATCAGCGGGGAACCAAGAGACCCAGTACTTC
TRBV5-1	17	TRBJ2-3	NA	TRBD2	CASSLTSTGGATDTQYF	TGCGCCAGCAGCCTCACTTCGACGGGGGGTGCGACAGATACGCAGTATTTT
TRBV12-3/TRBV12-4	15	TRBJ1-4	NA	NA	CASSVGRGPNEKLFF	TGTGCCAGCAGTGTAGGAAGGGGTCCTAATGAAAAACTGTTTTTT
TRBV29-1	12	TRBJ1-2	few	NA	CSALLGTLGYTF	TGCAGCGCCCTACTAGGGACACTTGGCTACACCTTC
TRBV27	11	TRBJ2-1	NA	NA	CASRTGPKQFF	TGTGCCAGCAGGACCGGGCCTAAACAGTTCTTC
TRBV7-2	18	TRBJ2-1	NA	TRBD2	CASSAAGTSGIGGNEQFF	TGTGCCAGCAGCGCAGCCGGGACTAGCGGGATTGGAGGCAATGAGCAGTTCTTC
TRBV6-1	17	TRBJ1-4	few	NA	CASRGRDGGRVAEKLFF	TGTGCCAGCAGGGGACGGGACGGAGGTCGTGTGGCTGAAAAACTGTTTTTT
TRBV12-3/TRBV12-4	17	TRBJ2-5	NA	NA	CASSYGCPGFSQETQYF	TGTGCCAGCAGTTATGGGTGTCCAGGGTTCTCCCAAGAGACCCAGTACTTC
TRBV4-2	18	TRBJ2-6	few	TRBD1	CASSQVGTGISGANVLTF	TGTGCCAGCAGCCAAGTCGGGACAGGAATCTCTGGGGCCAACGTCCTGACTTTC
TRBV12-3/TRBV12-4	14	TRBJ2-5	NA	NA	CASSLNTRGETQYF	TGTGCCAGCAGCTTGAACACAAGAGGGGAGACCCAGTACTTC
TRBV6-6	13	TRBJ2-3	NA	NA	CASSGHSTDTQYF	TGTGCCAGTTCAGGACATAGCACAGATACGCAGTATTTT
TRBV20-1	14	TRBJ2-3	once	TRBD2	CSASAAGGPDTQYF	TGCAGTGCTAGTGCAGCGGGGGGCCCAGATACGCAGTATTTT